This T cell receptor (beta chain) was recorded in a study of response to subunit inactivated influenza vaccine. Findings and limits, study-wide: The authors suggested that every seasonal influenza vaccination recruits few new T cells.

CDR1 is SGHVS, CDR2 FQNEAQ, per germline. This CDR3 region has 12 residues. V lost 1 base and J lost 5, with 5 bases in between. This clonotype was seen a few times. Its antigen is as yet unknown. TCRdb reanalysed the RT-PCR reads using MiXCR and keeps one entry per CDR3 protein. The sample includes 500,000 to 600,000 distinct CDR3 sequences, about 17% of them seen just once. This sequence originates from a man between 50 and 70 years old who received an inactivated influenza vaccine. Specimen: CD4+ T cells sorted from PBMCs, collected about 24 months after vaccination. The chain carries TRBV7-8 and TRBJ2-5; D is ambiguous. CDR3 protein: CASSLVYETQYF. The DNA of the CDR3 is TGTGCCAGCAGCTTAGTTTACGAGACCCAGTACTTC.